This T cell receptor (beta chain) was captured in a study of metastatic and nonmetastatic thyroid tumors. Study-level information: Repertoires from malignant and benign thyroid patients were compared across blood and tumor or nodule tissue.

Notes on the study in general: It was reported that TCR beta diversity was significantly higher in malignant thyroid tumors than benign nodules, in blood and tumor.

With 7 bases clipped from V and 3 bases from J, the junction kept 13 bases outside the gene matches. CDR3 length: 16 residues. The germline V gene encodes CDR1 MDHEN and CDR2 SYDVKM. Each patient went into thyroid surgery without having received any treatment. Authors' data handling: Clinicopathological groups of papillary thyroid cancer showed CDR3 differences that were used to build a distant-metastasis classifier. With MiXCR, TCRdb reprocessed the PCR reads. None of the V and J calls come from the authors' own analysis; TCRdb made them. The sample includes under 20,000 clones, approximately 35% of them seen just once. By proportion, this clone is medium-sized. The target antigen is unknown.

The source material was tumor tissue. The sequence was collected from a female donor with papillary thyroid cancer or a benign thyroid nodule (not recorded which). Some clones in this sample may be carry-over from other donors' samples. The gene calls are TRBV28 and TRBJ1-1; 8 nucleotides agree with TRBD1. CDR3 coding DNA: TGTGCCAGCACCGCACCAGGGGGCAAGGCGGACACTGAAGCTTTCTTT. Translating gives CASTAPGGKADTEAFF.